This is a list of T cell receptor beta chains from one sample in a study of PD-L1 blockade in urothelial cancer. Using immunoSEQ multiplex PCR, the repertoire was profiled, and TCRdb retains in-frame clones only, with some absent. The data hold about 84,000 clones, with roughly 90% observed a single time. The sample in question was PBMCs, obtained around atezolizumab (anti-PD-L1) treatment. These receptors all stem from a man in his sixties with urothelial cancer. The conserved cysteine and the conserved F or W are not part of the CDR3 here. Each record gives: CDR3 length, J gene, V gene, CDR3 protein.

length: 15
J: TRBJ2-7
V: TRBV9
CDR3: ASSVGEGAASVYEQY

length: 11
J: TRBJ2-5
V: TRBV15
CDR3: ATSNSLQETQY

length: 11
J: TRBJ2-7
V: TRBV27
CDR3: ASSFSRDYEQY

length: 13
J: TRBJ1-2
V: TRBV6-1
CDR3: ASSEPGVATYGYT

length: 13
J: TRBJ2-7
V: TRBV18
CDR3: ASSPDSTGSYEQY

length: 13
J: TRBJ2-1
V: TRBV5-4
CDR3: ASSLLRDSNNEQF

length: 13
J: TRBJ2-3
V: TRBV5-1
CDR3: ASSFDGLGTDTQY

length: 9
J: TRBJ2-7
V: TRBV6-5
CDR3: ASYNSYEQY

length: 13
J: TRBJ2-3
V: TRBV7-6
CDR3: ASSLLAGEGDTQY

length: 11
J: TRBJ2-1
V: TRBV7-7
CDR3: ASSNDSYNEQF

length: 12
J: TRBJ1-5
V: TRBV6-5
CDR3: ASSSGTANQPQH

length: 11
J: TRBJ1-6
V: TRBV2
CDR3: ASSGDNDSPLH

length: 15
J: TRBJ2-7
V: TRBV21-1
CDR3: ASSRPSPGQGLGEQY

length: 12
J: TRBJ1-2
V: TRBV29-1
CDR3: SVEFGQGGYGYT

length: 13
J: TRBJ2-1
V: TRBV5-1
CDR3: ASRGRASGSNEQF

length: 12
J: TRBJ1-1
V: TRBV6-5
CDR3: ASSYSQINTEAF

length: 11
J: TRBJ2-7
V: TRBV4-2
CDR3: ASSQGQFYEQY

length: 13
J: TRBJ2-3
V: TRBV5-1
CDR3: ASSPLNPSTDTQY

length: 13
J: TRBJ2-1
V: TRBV7-2
CDR3: ASSKTSGTPNEQF

length: 12
J: TRBJ1-1
V: TRBV7-8
CDR3: ASSFQGMDTEAF

length: 13
J: TRBJ2-7
V: TRBV5-1
CDR3: ASRLTSGDNYEQY

length: 15
J: TRBJ1-2
V: TRBV4-1
CDR3: ASSQPIGTGRGKGYT

length: 14
J: TRBJ2-1
V: TRBV29-1
CDR3: SVEGDREVFYNEQF

length: 11
J: TRBJ2-3
V: TRBV29-1
CDR3: SVGQGRPDTQY

length: 10
J: TRBJ1-2
V: TRBV5-4
CDR3: ASSLEQRGYT

length: 11
J: TRBJ1-1
V: TRBV18
CDR3: ASLTGLNTEAF

length: 12
J: TRBJ1-2
V: TRBV7-9
CDR3: ASSLQGGTHGYT

length: 12
J: TRBJ1-1
V: TRBV28
CDR3: ASSLIRGGTEAF

length: 13
J: TRBJ1-5
V: TRBV4-2
CDR3: ASSQDDQGGQPQH

length: 11
J: TRBJ2-1
V: TRBV15
CDR3: ATSRGAPTGQF

length: 12
J: TRBJ2-7
V: TRBV29-1
CDR3: SVALDRLVGEQY

length: 13
J: TRBJ2-3
V: TRBV18
CDR3: ASSRTSAITDTQY

length: 15
J: TRBJ2-2
V: TRBV15
CDR3: ATSSPTSGSVGGELF

length: 14
J: TRBJ2-3
V: TRBV5-5
CDR3: ASTLGAGLGSDTQY

length: 12
J: TRBJ1-1
V: TRBV6-4
CDR3: ASRRTGTAHEAF

length: 10
J: TRBJ2-1
V: TRBV6-5
CDR3: ASSYLAGEQF

length: 14
J: TRBJ2-2
V: TRBV18
CDR3: ASSPFADVNTGELF

length: 13
J: TRBJ1-2
V: TRBV6-5
CDR3: ASSYGQGVNYGYT

length: 12
J: TRBJ2-2
V: TRBV15
CDR3: ATSPGGAHGELF

length: 12
J: TRBJ2-3
V: TRBV7-3
CDR3: ASKTSGGADTQY

length: 15
J: TRBJ2-1
V: TRBV5-1
CDR3: ASRGVPGTRGFREQF

length: 13
J: TRBJ2-5
V: TRBV6-5
CDR3: ASSYSVGQQETQY

length: 12
J: TRBJ2-1
V: TRBV7-2
CDR3: ASSSTSGYNEQF

length: 13
J: TRBJ2-1
V: TRBV25-1
CDR3: ASSPSGSLDYEQF

length: 13
J: TRBJ1-2
V: TRBV5-4
CDR3: ASSYVDSPNYGYT

length: 11
J: TRBJ1-1
V: TRBV11-3
CDR3: ASSLRQNTEAF

length: 14
J: TRBJ1-1
V: TRBV9
CDR3: ASSAGGGLMNTEAF

length: 13
J: TRBJ2-7
V: TRBV6-5
CDR3: ASSYTRGGPYEQY

length: 13
J: TRBJ2-2
V: TRBV18
CDR3: ASSDRGSNTGELF

length: 12
J: TRBJ2-7
V: TRBV7-9
CDR3: ASSFTGISYEQY